These 29 T cell receptor beta chains were all obtained from the same sample, sequenced in a study of T-cell reconstitution after alpha-beta-depleted transplantation in children. Unique molecular identifiers were built into the TCRbeta library. TCRdb re-called the PCR reads with MiXCR, one entry per CDR3 protein. Of 90,000 to 120,000 distinct CDR3 sequences detected, approximately 6.6% appear once; the ten largest clones hold about 23%. Sequences were derived from PBMCs, mostly from graft donor cells, sampled 360 days after TCRalphabeta/CD19-depleted stem cell transplant. Receptors originate from a male patient aged 2 to 9 who had a stem cell transplant for acute lymphoblastic leukemia, so the T cells may come from the graft donor.

This clonotype was seen only a few times. The chain links TRBV7-6 to TRBJ2-1; maybe TRBD1 (6 bases). This CDR3 comprises 16 residues. Per germline, CDR1 SGHVS and CDR2 FNYEAQ. The V end was cut by 3 bases, the J end by 9 bases, with 21 bases between. CDR3 amino acids: CASSFQFSQGRAEQFF. DNA of the CDR3: TGTGCCAGCAGCTTCCAATTTAGCCAGGGGCGGGCTGAGCAGTTCTTC.

This clonotype has at least ten counts. The V call is TRBV6-2 or TRBV6-3, the J call TRBJ2-1, with D unclear. This CDR3 has 13 residues. V was trimmed by 2 bases and J by 6 bases, leaving 8 bases between them. Germline CDR1 reads MNHEY; CDR2 reads SVGEGT. The CDR3 here is CASSYISPNEQFF. The DNA for the CDR3 is TGTGCCAGCAGTTACATCAGCCCCAATGAGCAGTTCTTC.

The table lists this clonotype with many counts. J is TRBJ1-1 and V is TRBV2; no clear D. CDR3 length: 12 residues. Trimming left V 6 bases short and J 4 bases short, with 9 bases between. Germline V gene data show CDR1 as SNHLY and CDR2 as FYNNEI. In DNA form, the CDR3 reads TGTGCCAGCAGGGGAACAGTCACTGAAGCTTTCTTT. This encodes CASRGTVTEAFF. The entire variable domain, with the rest obtained from reference TRBV2 and TRBJ1-1, is as follows: EPEVTQTPSHQVTQMGQEVILRCVPISNHLYFYWYRQILGQKVEFLVSFYNNEISEKSEIFDDQFSVERPDGSNFTLKIRSTKLEDSAMYFCASRGTVTEAFFGQGTRLTVV.

Ten or more counts support this clonotype. The chain couples TRBV4-3 to TRBJ2-1; D is perhaps TRBD2 (5 bases). Trimming took 1 base from V and 2 from J, leaving 21 bases between them. The CDR3 runs 19 residues. Germline-derived CDR1 and CDR2 are LGHNA and YSLEER. The CDR3 DNA sequence: TGCGCCAGCAGCCAAGGTCCTTCAGGACGAGCGGATCCCTACAATGAGCAGTTCTTC. Translated, it gives CASSQGPSGRADPYNEQFF.

This clonotype was recorded at least ten times. The rearrangement links TRBV5-1 to TRBJ2-2; 9 bases align to TRBD1. In germline, CDR1 is SGHRS, CDR2 YFSETQ. Trimming cost V 4 bases and J 2 bases; bases outside gene matches: 3. The CDR3 is 15 amino acids. The chain's CDR3 is CASSPGQGNTGELFF. As DNA, the CDR3 is TGCGCCAGCAGCCCGGGACAGGGAAACACCGGGGAGCTGTTTTTT. Together with reference TRBV5-1 and TRBJ2-2, the CDR3 gives the full variable domain: KAGVTQTPRYLIKTRGQQVTLSCSPISGHRSVSWYQQTPGQGLQFLFEYFSETQRNKGNFPGRFSGRQFSNSRSEMNVSTLELGDSALYLCASSPGQGNTGELFFGEGSRLTVL.

This chain joins TRBV7-6 and TRBJ2-5; unclear D gene. Germline V gene lookup returns CDR1 SGHVS and CDR2 FNYEAQ. Deletions cut 5 bases from V and 7 bases from J, with 11 bases between. The CDR3 is 12 residues long. Here the CDR3 DNA reads TGTGCCAGCAGCATCCGGGCCGTGACCCAGTACTTC. It translates to CASSIRAVTQYF. Using reference TRBV7-6 and TRBJ2-5 for the parts outside the CDR3, the full variable domain is GAGVSQSPRYKVTKRGQDVALRCDPISGHVSLYWYRQALGQGPEFLTYFNYEAQQDKSGLPNDRFSAERPEGSISTLTIQRTEQRDSAMYRCASSIRAVTQYFGPGTRLLVL.

This chain uses TRBV5-4 with TRBJ2-2; no reliable D call. The V gene's germline CDR1 is SGHNT and CDR2 YYREEE (reference sequence). V gave up 0 bases and J gave up 4 bases, with 4 bases separating them. CDR3 length: 13 residues. The DNA for the CDR3 is TGTGCCAGCAGCTTGGCTCCCACCGGGGAGCTGTTTTTT. Translation: CASSLAPTGELFF.

This clonotype has ten or more counts. V gene TRBV5-1 combines with J gene TRBJ1-2; TRBD1 aligns across 8 bases. CDR1 and CDR2 (germline): SGHRS, YFSETQ. Trimming at V came to 0 bases and at J to 4 bases, leaving 8 bases not matched to a gene. The CDR3 loop spans 16 amino acids. For the CDR3, the DNA is TGCGCCAGCAGCTTGGAAAGCAGGGGGCGTCGCTATGGCTACACCTTC. It translates to CASSLESRGRRYGYTF.

The sample holds many counts of this clonotype. The V call is TRBV7-9, the J call TRBJ2-5; possible D gene TRBD1, 5 bases. V was trimmed by 1 base and J by 10 bases, leaving 10 bases between them. Germline V CDR1 and CDR2: SEHNR, FQNEAQ (reference sequence). This CDR3 is 12 amino acids long. The CDR3 is CASSLGQPNQYF. The CDR3 DNA follows: TGTGCCAGCAGCTTAGGACAGCCCAACCAGTACTTC. The entire variable domain, with the rest obtained from reference TRBV7-9 and TRBJ2-5, is as follows: DTGVSQNPRHKITKRGQNVTFRCDPISEHNRLYWYRQTLGQGPEFLTYFQNEAQLEKSRLLSDRFSAERPKGSFSTLEIQRTEQGDSAMYLCASSLGQPNQYFGPGTRLLVL.

This clonotype came up many times. The chain joins TRBV28 to TRBJ2-5; the D call may be TRBD1 or TRBD2 (6 bases each). Germline loops: CDR1 MDHEN, CDR2 SYDVKM. V shed 3 bases and J shed 2 bases, with 10 bases lying between them. The CDR3 covers 14 residues. The CDR3: CASSFKGGQETQYF. The CDR3 DNA reads TGTGCCAGCAGTTTCAAGGGGGGACAAGAGACCCAGTACTTC.

This clonotype came up many times. The chain joins TRBV29-1 to TRBJ2-5, with TRBD1 matching over 9 bases. Germline CDR1 reads SQVTM; CDR2 reads ANQGSEA. This CDR3 contains 16 residues. The trim removed 3 bases at V and 4 bases at J, leaving 12 bases unmatched. The CDR3 coding sequence is TGCAGCGTTGATGGTCGGGACAGGGCCTTCGGAGAGACCCAGTACTTC. Amino acids: CSVDGRDRAFGETQYF.

This clonotype was picked up many times. The chain recombines TRBV6-5 with TRBJ2-7; 9 bases are shared with TRBD2. V was pared by 10 bases and J by 6 bases, with 4 bases of the junction left unmatched. CDR1 and CDR2 (germline): MNHEY, SVGAGI. The CDR3 sequence is 11 residues long. CDR3 in DNA: TGTGCCACCGCGGGGGGGGCCGAGCAGTACTTC. It yields the protein CATAGGAEQYF.

There are many counts of this clonotype. The chain uses TRBV6-2 or TRBV6-3 and TRBJ2-1; D is tentatively TRBD1 or TRBD2 (5 bases each). Trimming cost V 6 bases and J 7 bases, with 10 bases left between them. Germline V gene lookup returns CDR1 MNHEY and CDR2 SVGEGT. This CDR3 is built from 12 residues. The chain's CDR3 is CASSWDRNEQFF. The CDR3 nucleotides are TGTGCCAGCAGCTGGGACCGGAATGAGCAGTTCTTC.

Many counts were recorded for this clonotype. The chain is built from TRBV27 and TRBJ1-4; TRBD1 is a possible D gene (5 bases). CDR3 size: 13 residues. In germline, CDR1 is MNHEY, CDR2 SMNVEV (reference sequence). V lost 6 bases and J 8 bases, leaving 13 bases between the germline ends. In DNA form, the CDR3 reads TGTGCCAGCAGGCCCCCAGGGTGGGAAAAACTGTTTTTT. Protein: CASRPPGWEKLFF.

At least ten counts were recorded for this clonotype. This chain joins TRBV10-1 and TRBJ2-7; the D call may be TRBD1 or TRBD2 (5 bases each). Between the trimmed V and J ends, which lost 5 bases and 7 bases, there was a span of 15 bases. Germline V gene sequence: CDR1 WNHNN, CDR2 SYGVQD (reference sequence). This CDR3 has 13 amino acids. CDR3 in amino acids: CASSRDRGDEQYF. The CDR3 nucleotides are TGCGCCAGCAGTCGGGACCGAGGCGATGAGCAGTACTTC.

This sequence joins TRBV4-1 and TRBJ1-2; possible D gene TRBD1, 6 bases. This CDR3 region has 14 residues. Trimming shortened V by 1 base and J by 6 bases, and 12 bases separated the two germline ends. The germline V gene encodes CDR1 MGHRA and CDR2 YSYEKL. The CDR3 sequence is CASSQVWGANGYTF. The DNA for the CDR3 is TGCGCCAGCAGCCAAGTTTGGGGGGCCAATGGCTACACCTTC.

A single count supports this clonotype. The chain carries TRBV6-5 and TRBJ1-1; D is undetermined. Trimming removed 4 bases at V and 5 bases at J, with 11 bases between. CDR3 length: 13 amino acids. Germline assignment: CDR1 MNHEY and CDR2 SVGAGI. For the CDR3, the DNA is TGTGCCAGCAGTTCCTACGAGGATACTGAAGCTTTCTTT. Translating it yields CASSSYEDTEAFF.

This clonotype was found a few times. V gene TRBV20-1 combines with J gene TRBJ1-3, with D unclear. CDR3 size: 14 residues. Trimming pared 3 bases from V and 1 base from J, leaving 10 bases between. CDR1 and CDR2 (germline): DFQATT, SNEGSKA (reference sequence). In nucleotides, the CDR3 is TGCAGTGCTAGGCTAGGGAATTCTGGAAACACCATATATTTT. This gives the protein CSARLGNSGNTIYF.

This clonotype was observed many times. The V gene is TRBV15, the J gene TRBJ2-5; D gene ambiguous. CDR3 length: 14 amino acids. V lost 5 bases to trimming and J lost 5 bases, with 15 bases between them. CDR1 LNHNV and CDR2 YYDKDF come from the germline V gene (reference sequence). CDR3 in DNA: TGTGCCACCAGCCACATTCCGCGTGGGGAGACCCAGTACTTC. It yields the protein CATSHIPRGETQYF. The full variable domain, in which reference TRBV15 and TRBJ2-5 provide the parts outside the CDR3, is DAMVIQNPRYQVTQFGKPVTLSCSQTLNHNVMYWYQQKSSQAPKLLFHYYDKDFNNEADTPDNFQSRRPNTSFCFLDIRSPGLGDTAMYLCATSHIPRGETQYFGPGTRLLVL.

There are many counts of this clonotype. This chain joins TRBV7-9 and TRBJ2-7; no firm D call. Germline V gives CDR1 SEHNR, CDR2 FQNEAQ (reference sequence). V lost 2 bases and J 1 base, leaving 6 bases between the germline ends. This CDR3 is 13 amino acids long. The DNA of the CDR3 is TGTGCCAGCAGCTTACAGGAGTCCTACGAGCAGTACTTC. This sequence encodes CASSLQESYEQYF.

This clonotype was recorded at least ten times. The genes are TRBV19 and TRBJ2-4; D gene uncertain. In germline, CDR1 is LNHDA, CDR2 SQIVND (reference sequence). The V gene lost 2 bases and the J gene lost 0 bases, with 8 bases spanning the gap. This CDR3 region has 15 residues. The CDR3 DNA reads as TGTGCCAGTAGTATAAAAGGGATAGCCAAAAACATTCAGTACTTC. Its protein product is CASSIKGIAKNIQYF.

In its sample, this clonotype was seen many times. The chain employs TRBV12-3 or TRBV12-4 and TRBJ2-5, with unresolved D. Trimming shortened V by 2 bases and J by 4 bases, and 17 bases separated the two germline ends. The CDR3 runs 16 residues. The CDR3 DNA sequence: TGTGCCAGCAGTTTAAGGCGACAAGGTGTGGGAGAGACCCAGTACTTC. It encodes CASSLRRQGVGETQYF.

This clonotype was recorded at least ten times. The CDR3 protein is CASSFGPNGNTEAFF. The CDR3 coding sequence is TGCGCCAGCAGCTTCGGACCGAACGGCAACACTGAAGCTTTCTTT. The chain links TRBV5-1 to TRBJ1-1; no clear D. V shed 2 bases and J shed 2 bases, with 13 bases lying between them. The germline CDR1 and CDR2 sequences are SGHRS and YFSETQ. The CDR3 has 15 residues.

The table lists this clonotype with many counts. The gene calls are TRBV20-1 and TRBJ2-2; the match to TRBD2 covers 9 bases. Germline lookup yields CDR1 DFQATT and CDR2 SNEGSKA (reference sequence). The CDR3 runs to 18 residues. Trimming cost V 4 bases and J 3 bases; bases outside gene matches: 15. The CDR3 region has the DNA TGCAGTGCTACCCCCCACGATAGCGGGAGATCTCACACCGGGGAGCTGTTTTTT. This gives the protein CSATPHDSGRSHTGELFF.

Details on this clonotype: This clone may be a read error of a much larger clone one base away. The chain uses TRBV5-1 and TRBJ2-7; D is possibly TRBD2 (7 bases). Germline CDR1 reads SGHRS; CDR2 reads YFSETQ. The CDR3 spans 14 residues. The V end lost 3 bases, the J end lost 9 bases, and 19 bases lay between the germline ends. The CDR3 loop reads CASSWRAGANGQYF. The CDR3 nucleotides read TGCGCCAGCAGCTGGAGGGCGGGGGCGAATGGGCAGTACTTC.

This clonotype was seen more than once but under ten times. This chain uses TRBV7-9 with TRBJ1-5, with 9 bases lining up with TRBD1. This CDR3 region has 15 residues. Trimming at V came to 5 bases and at J to 4 bases, leaving 6 bases not matched to a gene. The V gene's germline CDR1 is SEHNR and CDR2 FQNEAQ (reference sequence). CDR3 in amino acids: CASSPTGGWNQPQHF. DNA of the CDR3: TGTGCCAGCAGCCCGACAGGGGGATGGAATCAGCCCCAGCATTTT. Full variable domain (rest looked up from reference TRBV7-9 and TRBJ1-5): DTGVSQNPRHKITKRGQNVTFRCDPISEHNRLYWYRQTLGQGPEFLTYFQNEAQLEKSRLLSDRFSAERPKGSFSTLEIQRTEQGDSAMYLCASSPTGGWNQPQHFGDGTRLSIL.

This chain links TRBV27 with TRBJ2-1; weak D call: TRBD2 (5 bases). From germline, CDR1 is MNHEY and CDR2 SMNVEV (reference sequence). CDR3 size: 14 residues. Trimming left V 6 bases short and J 0 bases short, with 9 bases between. In DNA form, the CDR3 reads TGTGCCAGCAGCCCCGAGGGCTCCTACAATGAGCAGTTCTTC. Translated: CASSPEGSYNEQFF.

The chain joins TRBV20-1 to TRBJ1-5, with a tentative D call TRBD1 (5 bases). Between the trimmed V and J ends, which lost 5 bases and 3 bases, there was a span of 8 bases. The CDR3 is 12 residues long. Germline V gene data show CDR1 as DFQATT and CDR2 as SNEGSKA (reference sequence). The CDR3 bases are TGCAGTGCTTCAGGGTCCAATCAGCCCCAGCATTTT. This sequence encodes CSASGSNQPQHF.

This clonotype was counted many times. The chain recombines TRBV4-3 with TRBJ2-7; 7 bases align to TRBD2. This CDR3 is built from 15 residues. With V trimmed by 0 bases and J by 2 bases, 4 bases remained unmatched. Germline values: CDR1 LGHNA, CDR2 YSLEER. The CDR3 loop reads CASSQEPSGTYEQYF. CDR3 bases: TGCGCCAGCAGCCAAGAGCCTAGCGGAACCTACGAGCAGTACTTC.